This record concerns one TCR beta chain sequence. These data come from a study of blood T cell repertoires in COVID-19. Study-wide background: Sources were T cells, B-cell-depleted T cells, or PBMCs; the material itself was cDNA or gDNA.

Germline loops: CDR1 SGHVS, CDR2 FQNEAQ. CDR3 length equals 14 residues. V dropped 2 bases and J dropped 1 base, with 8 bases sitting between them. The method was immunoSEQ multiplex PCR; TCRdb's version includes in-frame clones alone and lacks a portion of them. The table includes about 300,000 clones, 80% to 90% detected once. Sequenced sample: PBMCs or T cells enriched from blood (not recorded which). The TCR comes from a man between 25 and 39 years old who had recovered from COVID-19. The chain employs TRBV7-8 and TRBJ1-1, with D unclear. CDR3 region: CASSLLAGNTEAFF. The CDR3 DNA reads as TGTGCCAGCAGCTTATTGGCAGGGAACACTGAAGCTTTCTTT.